Shown below are 14 T cell receptor beta chains from a single sample sequenced in a study of blood T cells in healthy people across ages. Together with a sample-barcoded 5' primer, a J-beta primer mix was included in a second PCR lasting roughly 6 to 12 cycles. TCRdb passed the 5' RACE reads through MiXCR, listing each CDR3 protein once. The repertoire holds hundreds of thousands of distinct CDR3 sequences, with around 25% as singletons. These data also featured in a second study, about T cells of mothers and their children.

Source material: blood. The receptors derive from a boy aged 10-17 years in good health.

The rearrangement links TRBV4-1 to TRBJ1-4; TRBD1 matches at 10 bases. The CDR3 loop spans 16 amino acids. Unmatched junction bases numbered 5, after V lost 3 bases and J lost 4 bases. Per the germline V gene, CDR1 is MGHRA and CDR2 is YSYEKL. The CDR3 loop reads CASSQGQGSLNEKLFF. The CDR3 nucleotides are TGCGCCAGCAGCCAGGGACAGGGGTCCCTTAATGAAAAACTGTTTTTT.

The V call is TRBV12-3 or TRBV12-4, the J call TRBJ2-3; 12 bases match TRBD2. Unmatched junction bases numbered 9, after V lost 6 bases and J lost 5 bases. The CDR3 has 16 residues. The CDR3 DNA reads as TGTGCCAGCAGGCTTCCGGGACTAGCGGGTGTAGATACGCAGTATTTT. Encoded protein: CASRLPGLAGVDTQYF.

This clonotype was detected only a few times. The chain couples TRBV7-7 to TRBJ2-5; 8 bases line up with TRBD2. The CDR3 contains 12 residues. From germline, CDR1 is SSHAT and CDR2 FNYEAQ (reference sequence). This CDR3 reads CATGRGQETQYF. CDR3 in DNA: TGTGCTACCGGGAGGGGACAAGAGACCCAGTACTTC. Supplemented by reference TRBV7-7 and TRBJ2-5, the full variable domain reads GAGVSQSPRYKVTKRGQDVTLRCDPISSHATLYWYQQALGQGPEFLTYFNYEAQPDKSGLPSDRFSAERPEGSISTLTIQRTEQRDSAMYRCATGRGQETQYFGPGTRLLVL.

This clonotype was seen more than once but under ten times. This chain joins TRBV7-9 and TRBJ1-2, with 8 bases aligning to TRBD1. V lost 5 bases and J lost 7; bases outside the gene matches: 6. CDR3 size: 13 residues. From germline, CDR1 is SEHNR and CDR2 FQNEAQ (reference sequence). This CDR3 reads CASSNQGAGGYTF. CDR3 nucleotide sequence: TGTGCCAGCAGCAACCAGGGGGCGGGTGGCTACACCTTC.

This clonotype was picked up a small number of times. V is TRBV20-1 and J is TRBJ1-5; D not certain. The germline V gene encodes CDR1 DFQATT and CDR2 SNEGSKA (reference sequence). The CDR3 contains 15 residues. V shed 0 bases and J shed 2 bases, with 11 bases lying between them. CDR3 sequence (DNA): TGCAGTGCTAGAGAGGCGGGGTTGGGCAATCAGCCCCAGCATTTT. This codes for CSAREAGLGNQPQHF.

The table lists this clonotype with a few counts. This sequence joins TRBV12-3 or TRBV12-4 and TRBJ1-4, with D maybe TRBD1 (6 bases). The CDR3 extends over 15 amino acids. V lost 1 base to trimming and J lost 8 bases, with 14 bases between them. The CDR3 DNA sequence: TGTGCCAGCAGTTTAGTAGGGGGACTCAAGGAAAAACTGTTTTTT. Residues: CASSLVGGLKEKLFF.

This clonotype was seen only a few times. This chain joins TRBV7-9 and TRBJ2-1, with D perhaps TRBD1 (6 bases). CDR1 and CDR2 from the germline V gene are SEHNR and FQNEAQ (reference sequence). V was pared by 3 bases and J by 9 bases, with 12 bases between. The CDR3 length is 13 residues. The CDR3 sequence is CASSFSQGAEQFF. CDR3 coding DNA: TGTGCCAGCAGCTTCTCACAGGGTGCTGAGCAGTTCTTC.

This clonotype was detected only a few times. The V and J genes are TRBV7-9 and TRBJ1-2; D perhaps matches TRBD1 (6 bases). The germline V gene has CDR1 SEHNR and CDR2 FQNEAQ (reference sequence). V was clipped by 4 bases and J by 5 bases, with 20 bases between them. This CDR3 has 16 residues. CDR3 in amino acids: CASSSSRGWTPYGYTF. CDR3 bases: TGTGCCAGCAGCTCTAGTAGGGGGTGGACACCTTATGGCTACACCTTC.

Note on this clonotype: Compared with germline, one end of the junction differs, possibly owing to a read error. The CDR3 coding sequence is TGTGCCAACAGCGTGACAGGGAACTATGGCTACACCTTC. This encodes CANSVTGNYGYTF. The V call is TRBV9, the J call TRBJ1-2, with TRBD1 identical over 7 bases. Germline CDR1 and CDR2: SGDLS and YYNGEE. The CDR3 spans 13 residues.

Only a few counts were recorded for this clonotype. This rearrangement joins TRBV28 to TRBJ2-5; TRBD2 aligns across 7 bases. The end of the DNA fits TRBJ2-1 better, so the J call may be wrong. The germline V gene has CDR1 MDHEN and CDR2 SYDVKM. The CDR3 length is 16 residues. The CDR3 sequence is CASQQGEGPAYNEQFF. Written as DNA, the CDR3 is TGTGCCAGCCAGCAAGGGGAGGGGCCCGCCTACAATGAGCAGTTCTTC.

V is TRBV4-2 and J is TRBJ1-2; D not certain. V was cut by 0 bases and J by 0 bases, with 14 bases left in between. The V gene's germline CDR1 is LGHNA and CDR2 YNFKEQ. This CDR3 is built from 17 residues. CDR3 protein: CASSQDRMADANYGYTF. The CDR3 bases are TGTGCCAGCAGCCAAGATAGGATGGCCGACGCTAACTATGGCTACACCTTC.

This clonotype was counted a few times. This chain joins TRBV7-8 and TRBJ1-4, with D hard to call. CDR1 and CDR2 from the germline V gene are SGHVS and FQNEAQ. The CDR3 loop spans 15 amino acids. Trimming took off 1 base at V and 2 bases at J, with 8 bases between the two ends. This CDR3 is CASSLGGMTNEKLFF. DNA of the CDR3: TGTGCCAGCAGCTTAGGTGGCATGACTAATGAAAAACTGTTTTTT.

This clonotype appeared a few times. CDR3 sequence: CASSYSLVKETQYF. As DNA, the CDR3 is TGTGCCAGCAGTTACTCACTAGTGAAAGAGACCCAGTACTTC. V gene TRBV6-5 combines with J gene TRBJ2-5, with D perhaps TRBD2 (5 bases). There are 14 residues in the CDR3. Germline-derived CDR1 and CDR2 are MNHEY and SVGAGI. V lost 0 bases and J lost 3, with 8 bases in between.

A few counts support this clonotype. The genes are TRBV5-1 and TRBJ2-5; D is unclear. The V and J ends lost 0 bases and 2 bases respectively, with 11 bases between them. The germline V gene has CDR1 SGHRS and CDR2 YFSETQ. The CDR3 is 15 residues long. The chain's CDR3 is CASSLEDGEQETQYF. In DNA form, the CDR3 reads TGCGCCAGCAGCTTGGAGGACGGTGAACAAGAGACCCAGTACTTC.